What follows describes a single T cell receptor (beta chain). This sample was included in a study of T cells after somatic rescue of genetic block. CDR1 and CDR2 (germline): WNHNN, SYGVQD (reference sequence). The CDR3 has 13 amino acids. Trimming took off 4 bases at V and 7 bases at J, with 11 bases between the two ends. Some clones are missing from TCRdb's copy, which holds only in-frame ones; the method was immunoSEQ multiplex PCR. Here the sample spans tens of thousands of clones, approximately 96% being singletons. This TCR came from a child younger than two. The chain joins TRBV10-1 to TRBJ2-1; D is perhaps TRBD1 (6 bases). The material sequenced was peripheral blood mononuclear cells (PBMCs). CDR3 region: CASSVTGRNEQFF. The CDR3 DNA follows: TGCGCCAGCAGTGTCACAGGGCGGAATGAGCAGTTCTTC.